A selection of T cell receptor beta chains follows, all from one sample in a study of cytomegalovirus exposure and HLA in healthy donors. Generated by immunoSEQ multiplex PCR, the TCRdb table keeps only in-frame clones and is missing some. The table includes about 120,000 clones, roughly two thirds detected once. Input material: PBMCs. These receptors were taken from a man younger than 40 in good health and CMV-seropositive. Both conserved end residues are part of each CDR3. D genes are given only for firm matches. Rows give clone size only sometimes, using once, few, many, or a class for an expanded clone.

J gene	clone size	V gene	D gene	CDR3 DNA	CDR3 protein
TRBJ2-7	NA	TRBV7-9	NA	TGTGCCAGCAGCTTATACAGTCCCTACGAGCAGTACTTC	CASSLYSPYEQYF
TRBJ1-5	NA	TRBV7-6	NA	TGTGCCAGCAGCTTAGCCAGATATCAGCCCCAGCATTTT	CASSLARYQPQHF
TRBJ2-3	NA	TRBV5-6	TRBD2	TGTGCCAGCAGCTTACTAGCGGGAGTTGTCACAGATACGCAGTATTTT	CASSLLAGVVTDTQYF
TRBJ2-1	NA	TRBV9	TRBD2	TGTGCCAGCAGCGTATCTAGCGGGGACTACAATGAGCAGTTCTTC	CASSVSSGDYNEQFF
TRBJ2-7	few	TRBV11-3	NA	TGTGCCAGCAGCTTACCTTTTTGGGAGTCCTACGAGCAGTACTTC	CASSLPFWESYEQYF
TRBJ2-7	few	TRBV7-3	TRBD2	TGTGCCAGCCGACTTACTAGCGGGAGGCCGATGAGGGAAGAGCAGTACTTC	CASRLTSGRPMREEQYF
TRBJ2-2	NA	TRBV5-1	TRBD1	TGCGCCAGCAGCCCGGACAGGTCCTTAAGCACCGGGGAGCTGTTTTTT	CASSPDRSLSTGELFF
TRBJ1-5	once	TRBV2	NA	TGTGCCAGCAGTTCCCCATGGGTAGGAGGCAATCAGCCCCAGCATTTT	CASSSPWVGGNQPQHF
TRBJ2-7	NA	TRBV5-1	NA	TGCGCCAGCAGCTCCCGGACAAATAAACCCTCCTACGAGCAGTACTTC	CASSSRTNKPSYEQYF
TRBJ2-7	NA	TRBV28	NA	TGTGCCAGCAGTTTTGTGTGGGAAACGGGGGAGCAGTACTTC	CASSFVWETGEQYF
TRBJ1-1	NA	TRBV25-1	NA	TGTGCCAGCAGTGAGAGATGGAACACTGAAGCTTTCTTT	CASSERWNTEAFF
TRBJ2-3	NA	TRBV12-5	NA	TGTGCTAGTGGTTTTGGGCATCCCGATACGCAGTATTTT	CASGFGHPDTQYF
TRBJ2-1	NA	TRBV6-4	TRBD2	TGTGCCAGCAGTGCGACCCTAGCGGTCAATGAGCAGTTCTTC	CASSATLAVNEQFF
TRBJ2-7	NA	TRBV7-2	TRBD2	TGTGCCAGCAGCTTAGTGGGACTAGGTTCGTACGAGCAGTACTTC	CASSLVGLGSYEQYF
TRBJ2-5	NA	TRBV28	NA	TGTGCCAGCAGCACGGTTTTGGGCAGGGAAGAGACCCAGTACTTC	CASSTVLGREETQYF
TRBJ2-7	NA	TRBV5-4	TRBD2	TGTGCCAGCAGCCGAGGGACTAGCGGCCTAGGCGAGCAGTACTTC	CASSRGTSGLGEQYF
TRBJ2-1	NA	TRBV7-2	TRBD2	TGTGCCAGCAGCTTGCTCGGGACTAGGACCTACAATGAGCAGTTCTTC	CASSLLGTRTYNEQFF
TRBJ2-3	NA	TRBV25-1	TRBD2	TGTGCCAGCAGTGGGGAAGCGGGGTACACAGATACGCAGTATTTT	CASSGEAGYTDTQYF
TRBJ1-2	NA	TRBV19	TRBD1	TGTGGAACCGGGACAGGACTTAACTATGGCTACACCTTC	CGTGTGLNYGYTF
TRBJ1-1	NA	TRBV15	NA	TGTGCCACCAGCAGAGGAGGGTCGGCTGAAGCTTTCTTT	CATSRGGSAEAFF
TRBJ2-1	NA	TRBV6-5	NA	TGTGCCAGCAGTCTTGCGGGGCGGTACAATGAGCAGTTCTTC	CASSLAGRYNEQFF
TRBJ1-5	NA	TRBV25-1	TRBD1	TGTGCCAGCAGTGAATCCGGACAGGGGAGCAATCAGCCCCAGCATTTT	CASSESGQGSNQPQHF
TRBJ2-1	NA	TRBV7-8	TRBD2	TGTGCCAGCAGCTTAGGGCTAGCGGGAAACAATGAGCAGTTCTTC	CASSLGLAGNNEQFF
TRBJ1-1	NA	TRBV30	NA	TGTGCCTGGAGTGTCGGGGGAAGTGACACTGAAGCTTTCTTT	CAWSVGGSDTEAFF
TRBJ2-7	NA	TRBV4-3	NA	TGCGCCAGCAGCCAAGACTACTCCGGCTCCCTAGCTCACGAGCAGTACTTC	CASSQDYSGSLAHEQYF
TRBJ2-6	few	TRBV19	NA	TGTGCCAGTAGTATGCAGGGGGAGGACCCCTCTGGGGCCAACGTCCTGACTTTC	CASSMQGEDPSGANVLTF
TRBJ2-2	NA	TRBV5-1	TRBD1	TGCGCCAGCAGCTTGGCGGACAGGGGAGGGCTGTTTTTT	CASSLADRGGLFF
TRBJ2-4	NA	TRBV5-8	NA	TGTGCCAGCAGATGGGAGATGAACAAAAACATTCAGTACTTC	CASRWEMNKNIQYF
TRBJ1-5	NA	TRBV5-4	NA	TGTGCCAGCAGCTCCGACAGGAGCAATCAGCCCCAGCATTTT	CASSSDRSNQPQHF
TRBJ1-1	NA	TRBV19	TRBD1	TGTGCCAGTGGGGACAGACTGAACACTGAAGCTTTCTTT	CASGDRLNTEAFF
TRBJ1-2	NA	TRBV2	TRBD1	TGTGCCAGCACTAGACAGGGATTTGGAGACTATGGCTACACCTTC	CASTRQGFGDYGYTF
TRBJ1-2	NA	TRBV5-1	TRBD1	TGCGCCAGCAGCTTGGCAGGGGGCTCTAATGGCTACACCTTC	CASSLAGGSNGYTF
TRBJ2-1	NA	TRBV2	TRBD2	TGTGCCAGCAGGGGGGGGGACTATTGGGATGAGCAGTTCTTC	CASRGGDYWDEQFF
TRBJ2-3	NA	TRBV7-3	TRBD2	TGTGCCAGCAGCTTAGACGGGAGGTGGACAGATACGCAGTATTTT	CASSLDGRWTDTQYF
TRBJ1-5	NA	TRBV7-8	NA	TGTGCCAGCAGCTTAGCGCCCCAGAATCAGCCCCAGCATTTT	CASSLAPQNQPQHF
TRBJ2-5	few	TRBV4-2	NA	TGTGCCAGCAGCTTCGGTCTCCAAGAGACCCAGTACTTC	CASSFGLQETQYF
TRBJ1-2	NA	TRBV15	NA	TGTGCCACCGGGGGCGGCTATGGCTACACCTTC	CATGGGYGYTF
TRBJ1-5	NA	TRBV10-2	TRBD1	TGCGCCAGCAGTGAGTCACAGGGGGCGTTGGGCCAGCCCCAGCATTTT	CASSESQGALGQPQHF
TRBJ1-5	NA	TRBV6-5	NA	TGTGCCAGCGGGAAGGGGTACAATCAGCCCCAGCATTTT	CASGKGYNQPQHF
TRBJ2-7	few	TRBV19	NA	TGTGCCAGTAGTCCGCGCCCTATCGATTACGAGCAGTACTTC	CASSPRPIDYEQYF
TRBJ2-7	NA	TRBV5-4	NA	TGTGCCAGCAGCTTGGCCGGGAGAGTACAAACCTTC	CASSLAGRVQTF
TRBJ2-3	NA	TRBV28	TRBD1	TGTGCCAGCAATTGGGACAGGGCTAGCACAGATACGCAGTATTTT	CASNWDRASTDTQYF
TRBJ1-4	NA	TRBV5-6	TRBD1	TGTGCCAGCAGCTTGGCTACAGGGGGGGATAATGAAAAACTGTTTTTT	CASSLATGGDNEKLFF
TRBJ2-2	NA	TRBV13	NA	TGTGCCAGCAGCTTAGACGACAGTACATTCACCGGGGAGCTGTTTTTT	CASSLDDSTFTGELFF
TRBJ2-5	NA	TRBV7-6	TRBD1	TGTGCCAGCAGCCCGAGGACAGGGGGCTTCTCGGAGACCCAGTACTTC	CASSPRTGGFSETQYF
TRBJ1-1	NA	TRBV18	NA	TGTGCCAGCTCACCATATTGGTCAGGATCTTACACTGAAGCTTTCTTT	CASSPYWSGSYTEAFF
TRBJ2-1	NA	TRBV2	NA	TGTGCCAGCAGTGTAGAGTTCTTC	CASSVEFF
TRBJ1-5	few	TRBV5-1	NA	TGCGCCAGCAGCTTTGACGGGGGTCGGGATCAGCCCCAGCATTTT	CASSFDGGRDQPQHF